A selection of T cell receptor beta chains follows, all from one sample in a study of T cell responses to AZD1222 COVID-19 vaccine. Here immunoSEQ multiplex PCR was the method, and the copy in TCRdb shows in-frame clones only, minus some. The sample holds about 100,000 clones, about 83% seen once. Specimen: peripheral blood, collected on day 0 of AZD1222 vaccination. These TCRs come from an adult in good health. Each CDR3 is given with its conserved first and last residue. Some rows mark clone size as missing; the rest say once, few, many or name a class of expanded clone.

J,size,V,CDR3
TRBJ1-3,.,TRBV15,CATSVDRSSGNTIYF
TRBJ2-2,once,TRBV6-5,CASSYFRDTWTGELFF
TRBJ2-1,.,TRBV5-1,CASRLAGMYNEQFF
TRBJ1-1,.,TRBV5-8,CASSFSHTEAFF
TRBJ1-1,.,TRBV14,CASRRDSVRGTEAFF
TRBJ2-2,.,TRBV7-3,CASSLNGANTGELFF
TRBJ1-1,.,TRBV7-3,CASSGGTNTEAFF
TRBJ1-2,few,TRBV4-3,CASSPWTGNRGYGYTF
TRBJ1-1,once,TRBV6-6,CASSTDLTGGEAFF
TRBJ2-1,.,TRBV9,CASSVVDRYNEQFF
TRBJ1-5,.,TRBV18,CASSPWGQGSNQPQHF
TRBJ1-3,once,TRBV28,CASSSPTQGTGNTIYF
TRBJ1-6,.,TRBV9,CASSEGPSSYNSPLHF
TRBJ2-7,.,TRBV5-4,CASSLGGGGTYEQYF
TRBJ1-4,.,TRBV9,CASSALPEGGMEKLFF
TRBJ2-7,.,TRBV5-1,CASSAGQGLEQYF
TRBJ2-2,.,TRBV2,CATRPLAGPGGELFF
TRBJ1-1,.,TRBV5-1,CASSLRESGNTEAFF
TRBJ1-4,.,TRBV29-1,CSVQDPNTEKLFF
TRBJ1-5,.,TRBV6-6,CASSYSSVGNQPQHF
TRBJ1-2,.,TRBV28,CASSLTRAYGYTF
TRBJ2-6,.,TRBV13,CATGRPSGANVLTF
TRBJ1-1,.,TRBV2,CASDRRNTEAFF
TRBJ1-6,.,TRBV4-3,CASSQDRTVYNSPLHF
TRBJ1-1,.,TRBV7-9,CASSLTGHKNTEAFF
TRBJ1-4,.,TRBV27,CASSLGRINEKLFF
TRBJ1-3,.,TRBV5-8,CASSLAGTGLIYF
TRBJ2-7,.,TRBV7-2,CASSPYWDRSYEQYF
TRBJ1-5,once,TRBV2,CASSLWGQGDQPQHF
TRBJ1-2,few,TRBV2,CASSEGEANYGYTF
TRBJ1-6,.,TRBV19,CASSPGQNYNSPLHF
TRBJ1-2,.,TRBV6-1,CASSEMDNYGYTF
TRBJ1-6,.,TRBV7-2,CASSLYRDNSPLHF
TRBJ1-1,.,TRBV7-6,CASSYIDRMNTEAFF
TRBJ2-7,.,TRBV11-2,CASSLALGGQGAGYEQYF
TRBJ1-1,.,TRBV9,CASSVSADNRNTEAFF
TRBJ2-3,.,TRBV20-1,CSASSTLGQDTQYF
TRBJ1-4,.,TRBV7-2,CASSPRGGQKLFF
TRBJ1-3,.,TRBV14,CASSQVGVWTVSGNTIYF
TRBJ1-3,.,TRBV3-1/TRBV3-2,CASSFVGDTIYF
TRBJ2-5,once,TRBV5-1,CASSPGAGVRETQYF
TRBJ2-5,few,TRBV2,CASSDLRAGVTQYF
TRBJ1-4,.,TRBV5-6,CASSRKGATNEKLFF
TRBJ2-3,.,TRBV18,CASSLTKGYTDTQYF
TRBJ2-1,.,TRBV11-2,CASSPWRGGGNEQFF
TRBJ1-2,.,TRBV4-1,CASSQELGTVSNYGYTF
TRBJ1-1,.,TRBV18,CASSPPVGQSANTEAFF
TRBJ2-7,.,TRBV18,CASSPRGSYEQHF
TRBJ1-4,.,TRBV6-5,CASSYGGQGAEEKLFF
TRBJ1-3,.,TRBV2,CASSEYRQDLFSGNTIYF
TRBJ2-3,.,TRBV6-5,CASSSPGGPTDTQYF
TRBJ1-2,.,TRBV2,CASSELTNYGYTF
TRBJ2-7,.,TRBV7-9,CASSSWGDYEQYF